This TCR beta chain was observed in a study of beta chain features in type 1 diabetes. Study conclusions and caveats: Moderate but significant shortening of TCRB CDR3s was recorded in all four CD4+ subsets from Type 1 diabetes patients.

This CDR3 is 15 amino acids long. Germline values: CDR1 MNHNS, CDR2 SASEGT. V shed 2 bases and J 1 base; nucleotides not matched to a gene: 3. As to this clone: The antigen is not known.

Sorting with CD45RO/CCR7/CD25/CD127/CD95/CD27 yielded naive, central memory, regulatory and stem-like memory CD4+ cells. Purity of each sorted population was above 95%. Investigators reverse transcribed all isolated RNA, so they sequenced expressed TCRB transcripts. Sequencing of naive, central memory and regulatory T cell samples gave an average of approximately 3.5 million reads. Sequencing used immunoSEQ multiplex PCR; TCRdb keeps in-frame clones, though not all of them. The sample records about 710,000 clones, around 15% being singletons. V and J are TRBV6-1 and TRBJ1-1, with 8 bases aligning to TRBD1. This clonotype was sampled from a man aged 18 to 30 with type 1 diabetes. Sequences were obtained from naive CD4+ T cells from blood. The CDR3 spells CASSELDRGNTEAFF. The CDR3 DNA is TGTGCCAGCAGTGAACTCGACAGGGGGAACACTGAAGCTTTCTTT.